This T cell receptor beta chain was retrieved from a study of T cell responses to AZD1222 COVID-19 vaccine. Across the whole study: Analyses pooled second doses at about 4 or about 12 weeks.

Clones were read by immunoSEQ multiplex PCR, and TCRdb kept only the in-frame ones, dropping some. The sample consists of around 61,000 clones, roughly 88% of them appearing once. V was pared by 9 bases and J by 2 bases, with 11 bases between. The CDR3 has 13 amino acids. Per germline, CDR1 MNHNY and CDR2 SVGAGI (reference sequence). This clone was seen a single time. This clonotype originated in an adult in good health. The chain couples TRBV6-6 to TRBJ2-1; D may correspond to TRBD1 or TRBD2 (6 bases each). Material: peripheral blood, obtained on day 0 of AZD1222 vaccination. The DNA for the CDR3 is TGTGCCAGTGGCCGGGGGCCCTACAATGAGCAGTTCTTC. Protein sequence: CASGRGPYNEQFF.